Each of the 23 T cell receptor beta chains below was sequenced from the same sample in a study of PD-L1 blockade in urothelial cancer. Clones were sequenced by immunoSEQ multiplex PCR, and TCRdb holds only the in-frame ones, with some missing. The data show under 100,000 clones, 90% seen once. Documented time point: pretreatment peripheral blood. Sequenced here: PBMCs, sampled around atezolizumab (anti-PD-L1) treatment. These receptor sequences come from a man aged 60-69 years with urothelial cancer.

This chain uses TRBV9 with TRBJ2-1; TRBD2 matches 7 bases. The CDR3 contains 15 residues. V was clipped by 4 bases and J by 3 bases; unmatched bases: 7. Germline-derived CDR1 and CDR2 are SGDLS and YYNGEE. CDR3 coding DNA: TGTGCCAGCAGCCCCAGCGGGGACTACTACAATGAGCAGTTCTTC. Translated: CASSPSGDYYNEQFF.

The J gene is TRBJ1-1, the V gene TRBV4-2; D not resolved. The CDR3 is made up of 15 amino acids. Germline loops: CDR1 LGHNA, CDR2 YNFKEQ. Deletions cut 2 bases from V and 3 bases from J, with 13 bases between. For the CDR3, the DNA is TGTGCCAGCAGCCAAACTCAAACTCGGGACACTGAAGCTTTCTTT. This gives the protein CASSQTQTRDTEAFF.

V is TRBV6-6 and J is TRBJ1-4; D is possibly TRBD1 (5 bases). There are 15 residues in the CDR3. CDR1 and CDR2 (germline): MNHNY, SVGAGI (reference sequence). Trimming shortened V by 1 base and J by 0 bases, and 6 bases separated the two germline ends. As DNA, the CDR3 is TGTGCCAGCAGTTACTTGACAGCAACTAATGAAAAACTGTTTTTT. This codes for CASSYLTATNEKLFF.

The chain is built from TRBV28 and TRBJ2-7, with 7 bases aligning to TRBD2. The ends lost 6 bases at V and 6 bases at J; junction bases unmatched: 11. The CDR3 has 14 amino acids. Per the germline V gene, CDR1 is MDHEN and CDR2 is SYDVKM. CDR3 in DNA: TGTGCCAGCAGCCCTCCATTGCGGGAGCTCGAGCAGTACTTC. This codes for CASSPPLRELEQYF. Together with reference TRBV28 and TRBJ2-7, the CDR3 gives the full variable domain: DVKVTQSSRYLVKRTGEKVFLECVQDMDHENMFWYRQDPGLGLRLIYFSYDVKMKEKGDIPEGYSVSREKKERFSLILESASTNQTSMYLCASSPPLRELEQYFGPGTRLTVT.

This chain's CDR3 is CASSWGTGSYEQYF. Here the CDR3 DNA reads TGTGCCAGCAGTTGGGGTACAGGATCTTACGAGCAGTACTTC. The rearrangement joins TRBV11-2 to TRBJ2-7; D may be TRBD1 (5 bases). Trimming stripped 6 bases from V and 4 bases from J, with 16 bases between. Germline V CDR1 and CDR2: SGHAT, FQNNGV. The CDR3 loop spans 14 amino acids. Full variable domain (remainder filled in from reference TRBV11-2 and TRBJ2-7): EAGVAQSPRYKIIEKRQSVAFWCNPISGHATLYWYQQILGQGPKLLIQFQNNGVVDDSQLPKDRFSAERLKGVDSTLKIQPAKLEDSAVYLCASSWGTGSYEQYFGPGTRLTVT.

V and J are TRBV6-1 and TRBJ1-3, with a tentative D call TRBD1 (5 bases). In germline, CDR1 is MNHNS, CDR2 SASEGT. This CDR3 is built from 15 residues. Trimming left V 3 bases short and J 1 base short, with 10 bases between. The CDR3 here is CASSEGGWSGNTIYF. The CDR3 coding sequence is TGTGCCAGCAGTGAGGGGGGTTGGTCTGGAAACACCATATATTTT.

This clone appeared a single time. The V gene is TRBV9, the J gene TRBJ1-3; weak D call: TRBD1 (5 bases). The V and J ends lost 1 base and 4 bases respectively, with 18 bases between them. CDR1 is SGDLS, CDR2 YYNGEE, per germline. This CDR3 region has 17 residues. CDR3 coding DNA: TGTGCCAGCAGCGTAAGGGGTCCCGCGGTCGACGGAAACACCATATATTTT. As protein: CASSVRGPAVDGNTIYF.

The chain has TRBV9 and TRBJ2-3; 11 bases agree with TRBD2. The germline gives CDR1 SGDLS, CDR2 YYNGEE. This CDR3 is built from 16 residues. V lost 0 bases and J lost 0; bases outside the gene matches: 0. The CDR3 DNA reads TGTGCCAGCAGCGTAGCTAGCGGGAGGAGCACAGATACGCAGTATTTT. It yields the protein CASSVASGRSTDTQYF.

The chain combines TRBV19 with TRBJ1-5; D perhaps matches TRBD1 (5 bases). From germline, CDR1 is LNHDA and CDR2 SQIVND (reference sequence). V shed 5 bases and J shed 2 bases, with 10 bases lying between them. The CDR3 runs to 14 residues. The CDR3 sequence: CASSDDSGNQPQHF. CDR3 in DNA: TGTGCCAGTAGTGACGACAGCGGCAATCAGCCCCAGCATTTT.

The chain has TRBV6-1 and TRBJ2-2; tentative D call: TRBD2 (6 bases). The CDR3 loop spans 13 amino acids. Germline V gene sequence: CDR1 MNHNS, CDR2 SASEGT. V was trimmed by 8 bases and J by 6 bases, leaving 13 bases between them. In DNA form, the CDR3 reads TGTGCCAGCGTACCACCTAGCGCCGGGGAGCTGTTTTTT. Its protein is CASVPPSAGELFF.

CDR3 sequence: CASSFSGGSTDTQYF. The DNA for the CDR3 is TGTGCCAGCAGCTTTAGCGGGGGTAGCACAGATACGCAGTATTTT. This chain joins TRBV11-2 and TRBJ2-3; 9 bases map to TRBD2. Germline CDR1 and CDR2: SGHAT and FQNNGV. V shed 3 bases and J 0 bases; nucleotides not matched to a gene: 1. The CDR3 length is 15 residues.

The chain joins TRBV7-2 to TRBJ2-1; TRBD1 matches at 7 bases. With 7 bases clipped from V and 0 bases from J, the junction kept 3 bases outside the gene matches. The germline CDR1 and CDR2 sequences are SGHTA and FQGNSA. This CDR3 is 14 amino acids long. The chain's CDR3 is CASTGGPSYNEQFF. The CDR3 bases are TGTGCCAGCACAGGGGGTCCCTCCTACAATGAGCAGTTCTTC.

V usage is TRBV5-4 and J usage is TRBJ1-1; D is uncertain. CDR1 is SGHNT, CDR2 YYREEE, per germline (reference sequence). Trimming removed 0 bases at V and 1 base at J, with 4 bases between. The CDR3 loop spans 13 amino acids. In DNA, the CDR3 is TGTGCCAGCAGCTTGGACAGGAACACTGAAGCTTTCTTT. It is translated as CASSLDRNTEAFF. The variable domain in full, completed from reference TRBV5-4 and TRBJ1-1, reads ETGVTQSPTHLIKTRGQQVTLRCSSQSGHNTVSWYQQALGQGPQFIFQYYREEENGRGNFPPRFSGLQFPNYSSELNVNALELDDSALYLCASSLDRNTEAFFGQGTRLTVV.

The chain has TRBV30 and TRBJ2-7; no definite D call. The CDR3 extends over 12 amino acids. Per the germline V gene, CDR1 is GTSNPN and CDR2 is SVGIG (reference sequence). V was clipped by 0 bases and J by 6 bases, with 9 bases between them. CDR3 sequence reads: CAWSVKQSEQYF. The CDR3 DNA reads as TGTGCCTGGAGTGTAAAACAGTCCGAGCAGTACTTC.

The chain recombines TRBV7-2 with TRBJ1-3, with 9 bases fitting TRBD1. Trimming cost V 5 bases and J 9 bases; bases outside gene matches: 14. Germline lookup yields CDR1 SGHTA and CDR2 FQGNSA. This CDR3 comprises 16 residues. The CDR3 region is CASSPTPGQGGLTIYF. The CDR3 DNA follows: TGTGCCAGCAGCCCAACCCCGGGACAGGGAGGTCTCACCATATATTTT.

The chain employs TRBV11-3 and TRBJ1-2, with 7 nucleotides matching TRBD1. The V and J ends lost 4 bases and 8 bases, in that order; junction bases with no gene match: 7. This CDR3 comprises 13 residues. The germline gives CDR1 SGHNT, CDR2 YENEEA. CDR3 amino acids: CASSSVEGAGYTF. CDR3 DNA sequence: TGTGCCAGCAGCTCGGTAGAGGGGGCCGGCTACACCTTC.

This clone was picked up a small number of times. The genes are TRBV6-4 and TRBJ1-4; 9 bases are shared with TRBD1. CDR3 length: 21 residues. Unmatched junction bases numbered 17, after V lost 2 bases and J lost 1 base. Germline-derived CDR1 and CDR2 are MRHNA and SNTAGT. Here the CDR3 DNA reads TGTGCCAGCAGTGACCACTTAACGGGAAGGGACAGGGCGGGAACTAATGAAAAACTGTTTTTT. Translated: CASSDHLTGRDRAGTNEKLFF.

The chain couples TRBV7-6 to TRBJ1-2; maybe TRBD1 (6 bases). The CDR3 extends over 13 amino acids. Trimming took 7 bases from V and 6 from J, leaving 15 bases between them. Germline values: CDR1 SGHVS, CDR2 FNYEAQ. The CDR3 sequence: CASTPGGAHGYTF. In DNA, the CDR3 is TGTGCCAGCACCCCGGGGGGGGCGCATGGCTACACCTTC. Using reference TRBV7-6 and TRBJ1-2 for the parts outside the CDR3, the full variable domain is GAGVSQSPRYKVTKRGQDVALRCDPISGHVSLYWYRQALGQGPEFLTYFNYEAQQDKSGLPNDRFSAERPEGSISTLTIQRTEQRDSAMYRCASTPGGAHGYTFGSGTRLTVV.

The chain couples TRBV7-2 to TRBJ2-5, with D tentatively TRBD2 (5 bases). Germline V gene sequence: CDR1 SGHTA, CDR2 FQGNSA. The CDR3 sequence is 14 residues long. V was clipped by 4 bases and J by 5 bases, with 14 bases between them. The CDR3 loop is CASSSNRGVETQYF. The CDR3 DNA is TGTGCCAGCAGCTCGAATCGGGGTGTCGAGACCCAGTACTTC.

The chain carries TRBV2 and TRBJ1-2; no clear D gene. Germline V CDR1 and CDR2: SNHLY, FYNNEI. Trimming stripped 2 bases from V and 4 bases from J, with 8 bases between. CDR3 length: 13 residues. CDR3 nucleotide sequence: TGTGCCAGCAGTGAAATGGCTTCCTATGGCTACACCTTC. It is translated as CASSEMASYGYTF. Combining the CDR3 with reference TRBV2 and TRBJ1-2 gives the whole variable domain EPEVTQTPSHQVTQMGQEVILRCVPISNHLYFYWYRQILGQKVEFLVSFYNNEISEKSEIFDDQFSVERPDGSNFTLKIRSTKLEDSAMYFCASSEMASYGYTFGSGTRLTVV.

The genes are TRBV5-1 and TRBJ2-3, with 11 bases fitting TRBD2. With 2 bases clipped from V and 4 bases from J, the junction kept 18 bases outside the gene matches. The CDR3 totals 20 residues. CDR1 and CDR2 (germline): SGHRS, YFSETQ. The CDR3 DNA reads as TGCGCCAGCAGCTTCGGCAGGGGGTTTACTAGCGGGAGTCGCGCAGATACGCAGTATTTT. This sequence encodes CASSFGRGFTSGSRADTQYF.

V gene TRBV7-3 combines with J gene TRBJ2-1; 10 bases agree with TRBD2. CDR3 length equals 18 residues. J lost 1 base, V lost 3 bases, and 9 bases had no gene match. CDR1 and CDR2 from the germline V gene are SGHTA and FQGTGA. CDR3 coding DNA: TGTGCCAGCAGCTTTCTGTCTAGCGGGGGTTTTTCCTACAATGAGCAGTTCTTC. Translated, it gives CASSFLSSGGFSYNEQFF.

The chain links TRBV11-1 to TRBJ2-5; D is perhaps TRBD1 (5 bases). The J call may be incorrect, as the DNA end agrees better with TRBJ2-7. CDR3 length equals 12 residues. The germline V gene encodes CDR1 SGHAT and CDR2 FQDESV (reference sequence). The DNA of the CDR3 is TGTGCCAGCAGCTCGTCCCAGGGCGAGCAGTACTTC. Translating gives CASSSSQGEQYF.